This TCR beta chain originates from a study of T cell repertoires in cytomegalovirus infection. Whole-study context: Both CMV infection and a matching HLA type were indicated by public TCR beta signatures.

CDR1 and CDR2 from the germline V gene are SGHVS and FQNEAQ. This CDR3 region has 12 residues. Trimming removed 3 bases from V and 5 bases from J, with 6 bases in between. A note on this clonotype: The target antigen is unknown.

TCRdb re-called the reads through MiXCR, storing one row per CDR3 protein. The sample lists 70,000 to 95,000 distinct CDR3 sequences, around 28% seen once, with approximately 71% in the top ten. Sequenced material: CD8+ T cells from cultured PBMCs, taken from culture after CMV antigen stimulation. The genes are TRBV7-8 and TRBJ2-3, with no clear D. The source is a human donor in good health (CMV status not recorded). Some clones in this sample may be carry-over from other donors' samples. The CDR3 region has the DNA TGTGCCAGCAGCTTCGGAATAGATACGCAGTATTTT. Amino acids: CASSFGIDTQYF.